The following is a TCR beta chain sequence with its context. The antigen is unknown. This sample stems from a study of T-cell memory formation after mild COVID-19. TCRdb reprocessed the 5' RACE reads with MiXCR, giving one entry per CDR3 protein. Of 100,000 to 150,000 distinct CDR3 sequences detected, around 6.3% appear once; the ten largest clones hold roughly 2%. V was shortened by 3 bases and J by 2 bases, with 10 bases between the two germline ends. The CDR3 loop spans 14 amino acids. Overall study results and limits: A balance of CD4 and CD8 characterized clones contracting day 15 to 85, whereas later expanders leaned CD4+. CM and EM subsets held most contracting CD4+ clones; EMRA held CD8+ ones.

This TCR was sampled from an adult woman who had mild COVID-19 (a few samples of this study predate the infection). Cell type and time point are not known. Sequenced: PBMCs or a T cell subset sorted from them (not recorded which). The genes are TRBV12-3 or TRBV12-4 and TRBJ2-5, with unresolved D. The CDR3 spells CASSFYKTQETQYF. Here the CDR3 DNA reads TGTGCCAGCAGTTTTTATAAGACACAAGAGACCCAGTACTTC.